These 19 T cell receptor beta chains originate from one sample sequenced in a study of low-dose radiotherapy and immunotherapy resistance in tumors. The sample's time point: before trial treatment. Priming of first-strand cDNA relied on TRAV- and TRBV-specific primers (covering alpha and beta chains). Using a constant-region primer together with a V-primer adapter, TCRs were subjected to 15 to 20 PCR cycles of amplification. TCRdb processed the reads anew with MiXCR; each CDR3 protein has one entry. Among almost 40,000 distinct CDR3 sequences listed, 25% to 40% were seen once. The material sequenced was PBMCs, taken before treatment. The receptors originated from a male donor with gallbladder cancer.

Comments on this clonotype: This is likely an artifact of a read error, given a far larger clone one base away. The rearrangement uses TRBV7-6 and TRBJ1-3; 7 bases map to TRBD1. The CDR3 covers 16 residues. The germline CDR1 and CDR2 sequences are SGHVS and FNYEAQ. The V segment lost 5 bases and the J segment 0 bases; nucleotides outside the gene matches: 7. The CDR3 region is CASSIKGAPSGNTIYF. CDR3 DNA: TGTGCCAGCAGCATAAAGGGGGCACCCTCTGGAAACACCATATATTTT. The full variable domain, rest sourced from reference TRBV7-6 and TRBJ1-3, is GAGVSQSPRYKVTKRGQDVALRCDPISGHVSLYWYRQALGQGPEFLTYFNYEAQQDKSGLPNDRFSAERPEGSISTLTIQRTEQRDSAMYRCASSIKGAPSGNTIYFGEGSWLTVV.

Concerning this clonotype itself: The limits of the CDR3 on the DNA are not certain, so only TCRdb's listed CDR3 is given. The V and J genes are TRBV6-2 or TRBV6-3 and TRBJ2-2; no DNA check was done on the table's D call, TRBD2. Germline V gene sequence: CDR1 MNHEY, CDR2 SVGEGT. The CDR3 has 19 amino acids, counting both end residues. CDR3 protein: CASRIGLENTGELFFFFFF.

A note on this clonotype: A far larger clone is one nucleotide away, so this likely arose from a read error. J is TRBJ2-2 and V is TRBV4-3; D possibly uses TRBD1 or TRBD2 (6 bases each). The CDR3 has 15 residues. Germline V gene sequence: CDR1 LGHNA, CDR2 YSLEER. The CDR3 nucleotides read TGCGCCAGCAGCCAATTCACAGGGAGGAATAGGGAGCTGTTATTT. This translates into CASSQFTGRNRELLF.

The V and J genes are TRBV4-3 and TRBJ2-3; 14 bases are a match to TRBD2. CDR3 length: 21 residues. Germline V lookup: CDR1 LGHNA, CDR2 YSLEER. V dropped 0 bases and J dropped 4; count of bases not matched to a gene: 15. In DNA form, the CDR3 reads TGCGCCAGCAGCCAAGATTTCTCCGGGACTAGCGGGAGTGGGTATGCAGATACGCAGTATTTT. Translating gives CASSQDFSGTSGSGYADTQYF.

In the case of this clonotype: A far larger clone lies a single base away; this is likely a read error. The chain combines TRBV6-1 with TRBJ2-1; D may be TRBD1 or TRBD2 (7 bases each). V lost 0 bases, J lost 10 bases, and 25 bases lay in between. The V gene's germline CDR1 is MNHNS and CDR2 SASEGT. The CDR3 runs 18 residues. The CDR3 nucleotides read TGTGCCAGCAGTGAAGCGGGGGCTTGGGGCAGGGGGACTAACGAGCAGTTCTTC. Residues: CASSEAGAWGRGTNEQFF.

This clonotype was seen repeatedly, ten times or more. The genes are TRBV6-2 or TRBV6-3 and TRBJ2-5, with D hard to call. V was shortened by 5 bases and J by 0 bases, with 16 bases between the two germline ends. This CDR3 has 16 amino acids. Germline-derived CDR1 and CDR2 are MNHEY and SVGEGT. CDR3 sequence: CASSESRQANQETQYF. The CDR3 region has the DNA TGTGCCAGCAGTGAAAGTCGGCAGGCCAACCAAGAGACCCAGTACTTC.

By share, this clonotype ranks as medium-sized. The CDR3 DNA is TGCGCCAGCAGCTTGGCGACAGTGGCTCGGACAGATACGCAGTATTTT. This codes for CASSLATVARTDTQYF. V usage is TRBV5-1 and J usage is TRBJ2-3; D may be TRBD1 (5 bases). This CDR3 has 16 residues. Germline loops: CDR1 SGHRS, CDR2 YFSETQ. Trimming removed 0 bases from V and 3 bases from J, with 14 bases in between.

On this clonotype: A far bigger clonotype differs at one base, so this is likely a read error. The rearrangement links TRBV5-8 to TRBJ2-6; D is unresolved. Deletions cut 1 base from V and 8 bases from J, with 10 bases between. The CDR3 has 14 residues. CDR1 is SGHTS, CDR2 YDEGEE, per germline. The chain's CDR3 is CASSLSLGTNVLTF. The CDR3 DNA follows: TGTGCCAGCAGCTTGTCTCTGGGGACCAACGTCCTGACTTTC.

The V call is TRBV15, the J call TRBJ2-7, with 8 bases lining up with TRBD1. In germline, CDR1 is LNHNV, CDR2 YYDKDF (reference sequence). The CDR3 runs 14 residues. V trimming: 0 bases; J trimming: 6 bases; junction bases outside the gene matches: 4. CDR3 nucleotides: TGTGCCACCAGCAGAGAAGGACAGGGACGCGAGCAGTACTTC. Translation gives CATSREGQGREQYF.

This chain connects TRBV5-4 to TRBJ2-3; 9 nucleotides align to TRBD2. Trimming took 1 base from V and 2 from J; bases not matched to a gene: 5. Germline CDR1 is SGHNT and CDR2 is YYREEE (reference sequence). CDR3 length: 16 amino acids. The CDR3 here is CASSLLLAGNTDTQYF. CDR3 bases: TGTGCCAGCAGCTTGTTGCTAGCGGGAAACACAGATACGCAGTATTTT.

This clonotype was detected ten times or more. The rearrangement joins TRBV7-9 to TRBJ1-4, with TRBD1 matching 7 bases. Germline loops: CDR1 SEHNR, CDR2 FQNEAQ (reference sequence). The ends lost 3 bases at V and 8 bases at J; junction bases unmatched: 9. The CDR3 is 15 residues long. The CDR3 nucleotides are TGTGCCAGCAGCTTTCGACAGGGCCAAGGAGAAAAACTGTTTTTT. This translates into CASSFRQGQGEKLFF.

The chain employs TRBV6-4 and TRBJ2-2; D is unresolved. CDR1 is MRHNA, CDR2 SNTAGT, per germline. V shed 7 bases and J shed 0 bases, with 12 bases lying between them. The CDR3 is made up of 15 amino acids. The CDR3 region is CASTRDASNTGELFF. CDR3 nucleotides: TGTGCCAGCACCCGAGACGCCTCGAACACCGGGGAGCTGTTTTTT.

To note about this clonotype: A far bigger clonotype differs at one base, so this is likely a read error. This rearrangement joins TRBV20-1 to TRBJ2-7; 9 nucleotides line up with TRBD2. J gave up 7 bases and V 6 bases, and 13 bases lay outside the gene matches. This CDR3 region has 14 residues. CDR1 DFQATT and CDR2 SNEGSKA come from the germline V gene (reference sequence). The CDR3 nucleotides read TGCAGTGCCCCCCCTAGCGGGAATTACAATGAGCAGTACTTC. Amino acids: CSAPPSGNYNEQYF.

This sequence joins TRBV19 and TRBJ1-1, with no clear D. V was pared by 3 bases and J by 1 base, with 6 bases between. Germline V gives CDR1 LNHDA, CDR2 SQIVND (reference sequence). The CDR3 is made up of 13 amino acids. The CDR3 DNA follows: TGTGCCAGTAGTATGGGGAGGAACACTGAAGCTTTCTTT. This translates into CASSMGRNTEAFF.

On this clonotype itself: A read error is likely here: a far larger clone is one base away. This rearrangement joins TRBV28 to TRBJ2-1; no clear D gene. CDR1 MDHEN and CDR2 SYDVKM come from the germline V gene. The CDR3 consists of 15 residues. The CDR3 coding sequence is TGTGCCAGCAGCCTGATGGGTACCTTCGGCAATGAGCGGTTCTTC. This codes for CASSLMGTFGNERFF.

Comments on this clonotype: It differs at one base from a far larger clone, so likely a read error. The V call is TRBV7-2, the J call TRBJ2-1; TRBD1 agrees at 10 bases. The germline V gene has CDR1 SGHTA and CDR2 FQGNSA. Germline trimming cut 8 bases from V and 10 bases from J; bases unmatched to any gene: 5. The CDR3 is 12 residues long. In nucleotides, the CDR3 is TGTGCCAGCGGACAGGGGGTCTACGAGCAGTTCTTC. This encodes CASGQGVYEQFF.

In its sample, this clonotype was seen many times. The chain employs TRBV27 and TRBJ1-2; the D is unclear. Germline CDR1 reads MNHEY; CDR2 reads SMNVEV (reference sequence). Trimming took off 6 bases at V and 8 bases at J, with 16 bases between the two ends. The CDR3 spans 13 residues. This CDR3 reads CASSLEAGYGYTF. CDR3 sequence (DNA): TGTGCCAGCAGCTTGGAGGCGGGGTACGGCTACACCTTC.

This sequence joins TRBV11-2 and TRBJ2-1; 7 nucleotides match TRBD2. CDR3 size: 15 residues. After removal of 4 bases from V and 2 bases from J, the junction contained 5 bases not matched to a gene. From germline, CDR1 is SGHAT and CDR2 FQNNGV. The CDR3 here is CASSYSGTTYNEQFF. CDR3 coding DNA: TGTGCCAGCAGCTACTCGGGGACTACCTACAATGAGCAGTTCTTC.

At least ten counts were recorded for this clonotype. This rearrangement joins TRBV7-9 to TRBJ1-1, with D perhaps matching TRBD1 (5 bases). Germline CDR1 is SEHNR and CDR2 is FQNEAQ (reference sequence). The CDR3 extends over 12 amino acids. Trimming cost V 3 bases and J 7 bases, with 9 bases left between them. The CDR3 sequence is CASSLGRFEAFF. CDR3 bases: TGTGCCAGCAGCTTGGGACGGTTTGAAGCTTTCTTT.